What follows describes a single T cell receptor beta chain. Its antigen is as yet unknown. With random hexamers, reverse transcription was performed on 0.5 to 1 ug of RNA. Across 54 Vbeta and 13 Jbeta, immunoSEQ multiplex PCR amplified TCR beta CDR3. A single record per CDR3 protein comes from TCRdb applying MiXCR to the immunoSEQ multiplex PCR reads. Of around 300,000 distinct CDR3 sequences listed, 92% were seen once; the top ten hold roughly 0.059%. This sample was taken from a study of CD8 T cells in Susac syndrome. Overall study results and limits: The study's TCR sequencing and HLA analysis drew on a certain number of individuals. That number was acknowledged as relatively small.

The CDR3 has 15 residues. V was trimmed by 2 bases and J by 5 bases, leaving 12 bases between them. The T cells that were sequenced for TCR beta were CD8+ and CD4+ cells from blood. FACS enriched CD8+ TEMRA cells, while bulk CD8+ and CD4+ were negatively isolated. This TCR derives from a human donor with multiple sclerosis. This chain links TRBV23-1 with TRBJ1-4; D is unresolved. TRBV23-1 is recorded as an ORF, its role being uncertain. What was sequenced was CD4+ T cells from PBMCs. The CDR3 region has the DNA TGCGCCAGCAGTCAAACAGAGAGGATAAATGAAAAACTGTTTTTT. Encoded protein: CASSQTERINEKLFF.